This T cell receptor (beta chain) appears in the sequencing data of a study of blood T cells in healthy people across ages. This clonotype has just a few counts. The CDR3 totals 12 residues. Trimming cost V 5 bases and J 3 bases; bases outside gene matches: 1. From germline, CDR1 is ENHRY and CDR2 SYGVKD. A sample-barcoded 5' primer and a J-beta primer mix were used in a second PCR of roughly 7 to 12 cycles. Each CDR3 protein gets one entry after TCRdb re-called the 5' RACE reads with MiXCR. The sample has over 600,000 distinct CDR3 sequences, 20% to 25% seen once. The rearrangement joins TRBV10-3 to TRBJ2-7; 7 bases are shared with TRBD1. This clonotype was obtained from a man between 65 and 79 years old in good health. The material sequenced was blood. The CDR3 sequence is CAISSGGYEQYF. CDR3 sequence (DNA): TGTGCCATCAGTTCAGGGGGCTACGAGCAGTACTTC.